The 13 T cell receptor beta chains reported below all come from one sample, sequenced in a study of T cell clonotyping in hematopoietic cell transplantation. Time point denoted: recipient sample about 28 days before transplant, after cytoreduction. Measured with immunoSEQ multiplex PCR; TCRdb has only the in-frame clones, and not every one. The sample consists of about 80,000 clones, about 96% of them appearing once. The sequenced sample was peripheral blood mononuclear cells, obtained before stem cell transplant. The receptors originated from a woman between 45 and 60 years old with acute myeloid leukemia. Some clones in this sample may be carry-over from other donors' samples.

The chain couples TRBV30 to TRBJ2-7; D is unclear. CDR3 length equals 10 residues. Between the trimmed V and J ends, which lost 5 bases and 2 bases, there was a span of 4 bases. The V gene's germline CDR1 is GTSNPN and CDR2 SVGIG (reference sequence). The CDR3 spells CAWGAYEQYF. CDR3 nucleotides: TGTGCCTGGGGCGCCTACGAGCAGTACTTC.

The chain is built from TRBV30 and TRBJ2-6; TRBD1 agrees at 7 bases. Germline CDR1 is GTSNPN and CDR2 is SVGIG (reference sequence). The CDR3 has 14 amino acids. CDR3 sequence (DNA): TGTGCATTAGACACAGGGGCAGGGGCCAACGTCCTGACTTTC. Amino acid sequence: CALDTGAGANVLTF.

The rearrangement joins TRBV25-1 to TRBJ1-1; the D gene is possibly TRBD1 (5 bases). V dropped 5 bases and J dropped 10 bases, with 17 bases sitting between them. This CDR3 is built from 13 residues. Germline values: CDR1 MGHDK, CDR2 SYGVNS. The CDR3 sequence is CASSIMADSAAFF. The CDR3 DNA follows: TGTGCCAGCAGTATTATGGCAGACAGTGCAGCTTTCTTT.

The rearrangement joins TRBV15 to TRBJ1-2; D might be TRBD1 (6 bases). Germline CDR1 and CDR2: LNHNV and YYDKDF (reference sequence). The CDR3 spans 13 residues. The V and J ends lost 1 base and 6 bases respectively, with 9 bases between them. The DNA for the CDR3 is TGTGCCACCAGCAGAGCGTCAGGGGATGGCTACACCTTC. Its protein is CATSRASGDGYTF.

J is TRBJ1-1 and V is TRBV7-6; D gene unclear. Trimming shortened V by 9 bases and J by 0 bases, and 5 bases separated the two germline ends. CDR3 length equals 11 residues. Germline values: CDR1 SGHVS, CDR2 FNYEAQ. The DNA for the CDR3 is TGTGCCAGTGTCGTGAACACTGAAGCTTTCTTT. It is translated as CASVVNTEAFF.

The CDR3 nucleotides read TGTGCCAGCAGCTTATCGGGACAGGGGCGGGAGACCCAGTACTTC. As protein: CASSLSGQGRETQYF. The chain is built from TRBV13 and TRBJ2-5; 10 bases map to TRBD1. Germline loops: CDR1 PRHDT, CDR2 FYEKMQ (reference sequence). The V and J ends lost 2 bases and 5 bases, in that order; junction bases with no gene match: 5. The CDR3 sequence is 15 residues long.

The rearrangement links TRBV6-5 to TRBJ1-4; 7 bases fit TRBD1. CDR1 and CDR2 (germline): MNHEY, SVGAGI. V lost 6 bases, J lost 7 bases, and 8 bases stayed unmatched. The CDR3 contains 14 residues. CDR3 DNA: TGTGCCAGCAGGAAAGGAGGGGGCCCTGAAAAACTGTTTTTT. The encoded protein is CASRKGGGPEKLFF.

The V call is TRBV27, the J call TRBJ2-1; 11 nucleotides align to TRBD2. The V segment lost 3 bases and the J segment 6 bases; nucleotides outside the gene matches: 4. This CDR3 is 15 amino acids long. CDR1 and CDR2 from the germline V gene are MNHEY and SMNVEV (reference sequence). The CDR3 region is CASSFPGLAGNEQFF. As DNA, the CDR3 is TGTGCCAGCAGTTTCCCCGGACTAGCGGGCAATGAGCAGTTCTTC.

This clone showed up just once. This chain connects TRBV4-1 to TRBJ2-1; D unresolved. Trimming left V 1 base short and J 4 bases short, with 11 bases between. Germline loops: CDR1 MGHRA, CDR2 YSYEKL. The CDR3 is 15 amino acids. The DNA for the CDR3 is TGCGCCAGCAGCCAAGCGGTGGGCAGATACAATGAGCAGTTCTTC. Its translation: CASSQAVGRYNEQFF.

This rearrangement joins TRBV6-1 to TRBJ1-4; 10 nucleotides line up with TRBD1. Per the germline V gene, CDR1 is MNHNS and CDR2 is SASEGT. V lost 3 bases and J lost 7; bases outside the gene matches: 2. CDR3 size: 14 residues. CDR3 DNA: TGTGCCAGCAGTGAGGACAGGGGGTCTGAAAAACTGTTTTTT. This gives the protein CASSEDRGSEKLFF.

The DNA for the CDR3 is TGTGCCATCAAGGAAGGAGGGAGACCGGGACTAGCGGCTTACAATGAGCAGTTCTTC. The encoded protein is CAIKEGGRPGLAAYNEQFF. The chain uses TRBV10-3 and TRBJ2-1, with TRBD2 matching over 11 bases. The CDR3 covers 19 residues. Germline-derived CDR1 and CDR2 are ENHRY and SYGVKD. Unmatched junction bases numbered 18, after V lost 7 bases and J lost 4 bases.

V is TRBV7-6 and J is TRBJ1-5; 9 bases match TRBD1. The CDR3 contains 14 residues. Germline V gene sequence: CDR1 SGHVS, CDR2 FNYEAQ. J lost 9 bases, V lost 5 bases, and 8 bases had no gene match. This chain's CDR3 is CASSQGDREVPQHF. The CDR3 DNA is TGTGCCAGCAGCCAGGGGGACAGGGAGGTGCCCCAGCATTTT.

The genes are TRBV5-1 and TRBJ1-6; D unresolved. The CDR3 contains 17 residues. Deletions cut 3 bases from V and 0 bases from J, with 13 bases between. In germline, CDR1 is SGHRS, CDR2 YFSETQ. DNA for the CDR3: TGCGCCAGCAGCTCAGAAGCCCAGAGCTCCTATAATTCACCCCTCCACTTT. Its translation: CASSSEAQSSYNSPLHF. The complete variable domain, with remaining parts taken from reference TRBV5-1 and TRBJ1-6, reads KAGVTQTPRYLIKTRGQQVTLSCSPISGHRSVSWYQQTPGQGLQFLFEYFSETQRNKGNFPGRFSGRQFSNSRSEMNVSTLELGDSALYLCASSSEAQSSYNSPLHFGNGTRLTVT.